Each of the 11 T cell receptor beta chains below was sequenced from the same sample in a study of blood T cell repertoires in COVID-19. Generated by immunoSEQ multiplex PCR, the TCRdb table keeps only in-frame clones and is missing some. The sample yields roughly 310,000 clones, roughly 90% seen once. Sample: peripheral blood. These TCRs come from a woman aged 25-40 years with COVID-19, enrolled during active disease.

The CDR3 DNA is TGCGCCACCAAGAACGGGGATTACAATGAGCAGTTCTTC. Protein sequence: CATKNGDYNEQFF. This rearrangement joins TRBV4-1 to TRBJ2-1; D perhaps matches TRBD2 (5 bases). With 10 bases removed from V and 4 bases from J, the gap between germline ends came to 14 bases. The CDR3 runs to 13 residues. Germline CDR1 reads MGHRA; CDR2 reads YSYEKL.

CDR3 coding DNA: TGTGCCAGCAGCCCCTCGGGGGGGTCTAACAATGAGCAGTTCTTC. It yields the protein CASSPSGGSNNEQFF. The rearrangement joins TRBV7-6 to TRBJ2-1, with 8 bases lining up with TRBD2. CDR1 and CDR2 (germline): SGHVS, FNYEAQ. This CDR3 spans 15 amino acids. V lost 5 bases, J lost 5 bases, and 8 bases stayed unmatched. The full variable domain, its missing parts supplied by reference TRBV7-6 and TRBJ2-1, is GAGVSQSPRYKVTKRGQDVALRCDPISGHVSLYWYRQALGQGPEFLTYFNYEAQQDKSGLPNDRFSAERPEGSISTLTIQRTEQRDSAMYRCASSPSGGSNNEQFFGPGTRLTVL.

The V call is TRBV19, the J call TRBJ1-3, with 9 positions matching TRBD1. Germline-derived CDR1 and CDR2 are LNHDA and SQIVND (reference sequence). The CDR3 is 14 amino acids. Trimming at V came to 6 bases and at J to 7 bases, leaving 7 bases not matched to a gene. The CDR3 loop is CASRGTGSRNTIYF. CDR3 DNA: TGTGCCAGTAGAGGGACAGGGTCGCGGAACACCATATATTTT.

The chain has TRBV5-4 and TRBJ1-6; 7 bases fit TRBD1. The CDR3 contains 15 residues. With V trimmed by 1 base and J by 5 bases, 3 bases remained unmatched. Per germline, CDR1 SGHNT and CDR2 YYREEE (reference sequence). The CDR3 DNA is TGTGCCAGCAGCTTGCGACAGGGCGATAATTCACCCCTCCACTTT. It encodes CASSLRQGDNSPLHF.

The gene calls are TRBV5-1 and TRBJ1-2; maybe TRBD1 (5 bases). CDR3 length: 15 amino acids. Trimming cost V 3 bases and J 8 bases, with 20 bases left between them. The germline gives CDR1 SGHRS, CDR2 YFSETQ. In DNA form, the CDR3 reads TGCGCCAGCAGCTCGGATATTCAAGGGGCTGGGGGCTACACCTTC. This codes for CASSSDIQGAGGYTF.

This rearrangement joins TRBV5-5 to TRBJ1-1, with D possibly TRBD1 on 6 matching bases. Trimming shortened V by 1 base and J by 4 bases, and 11 bases separated the two germline ends. Germline assignment: CDR1 SGHKS and CDR2 YYEKEE (reference sequence). The CDR3 totals 14 residues. CDR3 loop: CASSLRGAPTEAFF. The CDR3 nucleotides read TGTGCCAGCAGCTTGCGGGGGGCGCCCACTGAAGCTTTCTTT.

This rearrangement joins TRBV18 to TRBJ2-3; 10 positions match TRBD1. The CDR3 has 16 amino acids. After removal of 2 bases from V and 2 bases from J, the junction contained 4 bases not matched to a gene. CDR1 and CDR2 from the germline V gene are KGHSH and LQKENI. This CDR3 reads CASSPATGGSTDTQYF. CDR3 nucleotides: TGTGCCAGCTCACCAGCGACAGGGGGCTCCACAGATACGCAGTATTTT. The variable domain in full, with the rest retrieved from reference TRBV18 and TRBJ2-3, is NAGVMQNPRHLVRRRGQEARLRCSPMKGHSHVYWYRQLPEEGLKFMVYLQKENIIDESGMPKERFSAEFPKEGPSILRIQQVVRGDSAAYFCASSPATGGSTDTQYFGPGTRLTVL.

This clone was recorded once. The CDR3 region is CASSPGQGGFGYTF. CDR3 coding DNA: TGTGCCAGCAGTCCGGGACAGGGGGGCTTTGGCTACACCTTC. The gene calls are TRBV6-4 and TRBJ1-2, with 11 bases that match TRBD1. The germline V gene has CDR1 MRHNA and CDR2 SNTAGT. This CDR3 comprises 14 residues. V trimming: 5 bases; J trimming: 7 bases; junction bases outside the gene matches: 6.

This rearrangement joins TRBV5-6 to TRBJ2-7; no firm D call. V lost 3 bases and J 7 bases, leaving 11 bases between the germline ends. Germline V gene data show CDR1 as SGHDT and CDR2 as YYEEEE. The CDR3 spans 12 residues. The CDR3 bases are TGTGCCAGCAGCTCTAGAACCGGGGAGCAGTACTTC. It is translated as CASSSRTGEQYF.

This clone came up a few times. The same CDR3 also results from other DNA sequences found in this sample. V is TRBV12-3 or TRBV12-4 and J is TRBJ1-1; the D is unclear. Between the trimmed V and J ends, which lost 3 bases and 0 bases, there was a span of 5 bases. This CDR3 region has 13 residues. CDR3: CASSLSVNTEAFF. The CDR3 region has the DNA TGTGCCAGCAGTTTGTCGGTGAACACTGAAGCTTTCTTT.

J is TRBJ2-3 and V is TRBV5-1; 9 bases match TRBD1. This CDR3 comprises 16 residues. CDR1 and CDR2 from the germline V gene are SGHRS and YFSETQ. Trimming cost V 3 bases and J 1 base; bases outside gene matches: 6. CDR3 sequence (DNA): TGCGCCAGCAGCTCCCGGACAGGGGTAGGCACAGATACGCAGTATTTT. It specifies CASSSRTGVGTDTQYF. Full variable domain (missing parts from reference TRBV5-1 and TRBJ2-3): KAGVTQTPRYLIKTRGQQVTLSCSPISGHRSVSWYQQTPGQGLQFLFEYFSETQRNKGNFPGRFSGRQFSNSRSEMNVSTLELGDSALYLCASSSRTGVGTDTQYFGPGTRLTVL.